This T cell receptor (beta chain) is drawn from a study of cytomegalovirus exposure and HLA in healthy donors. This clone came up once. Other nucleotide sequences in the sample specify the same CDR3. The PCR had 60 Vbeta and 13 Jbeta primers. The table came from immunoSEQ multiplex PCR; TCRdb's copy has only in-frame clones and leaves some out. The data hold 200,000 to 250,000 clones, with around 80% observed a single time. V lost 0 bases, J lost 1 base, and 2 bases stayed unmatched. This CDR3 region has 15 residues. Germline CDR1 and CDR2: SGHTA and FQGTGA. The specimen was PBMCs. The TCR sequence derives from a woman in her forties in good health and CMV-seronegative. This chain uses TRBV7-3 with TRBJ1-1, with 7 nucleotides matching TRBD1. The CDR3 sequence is CASSLTGTANTEAFF. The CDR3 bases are TGTGCCAGCAGCTTAACAGGGACAGCGAACACTGAAGCTTTCTTT. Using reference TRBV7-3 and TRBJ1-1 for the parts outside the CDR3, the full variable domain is GAGVSQTPSNKVTEKGKYVELRCDPISGHTALYWYRQSLGQGPEFLIYFQGTGAADDSGLPNDRFFAVRPEGSVSTLKIQRTERGDSAVYLCASSLTGTANTEAFFGQGTRLTVV.